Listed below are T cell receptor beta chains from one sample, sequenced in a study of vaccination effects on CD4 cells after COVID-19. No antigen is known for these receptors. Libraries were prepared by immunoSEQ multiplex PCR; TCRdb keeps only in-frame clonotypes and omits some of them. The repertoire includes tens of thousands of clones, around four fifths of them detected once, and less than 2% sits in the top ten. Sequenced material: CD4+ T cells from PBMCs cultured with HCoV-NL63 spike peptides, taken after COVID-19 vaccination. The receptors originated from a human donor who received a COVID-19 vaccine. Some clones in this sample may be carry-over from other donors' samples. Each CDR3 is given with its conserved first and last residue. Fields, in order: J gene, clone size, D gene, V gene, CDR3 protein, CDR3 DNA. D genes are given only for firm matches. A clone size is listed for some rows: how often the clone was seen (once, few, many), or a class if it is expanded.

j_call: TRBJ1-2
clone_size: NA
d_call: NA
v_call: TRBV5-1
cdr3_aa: CASSLRGEEGGYTF
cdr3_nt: TGCGCCAGCAGCTTGAGAGGGGAAGAGGGTGGCTACACCTTC

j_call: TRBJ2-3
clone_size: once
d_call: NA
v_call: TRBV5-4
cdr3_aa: CASSGTGGFSDTQYF
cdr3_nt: TGTGCCAGCAGCGGCACTGGGGGTTTCTCAGATACGCAGTATTTT

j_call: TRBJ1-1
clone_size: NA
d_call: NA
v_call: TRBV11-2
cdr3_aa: CASSLDIGNMNTEAFF
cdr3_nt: TGTGCCAGCAGCTTAGATATTGGCAATATGAACACTGAAGCTTTCTTT

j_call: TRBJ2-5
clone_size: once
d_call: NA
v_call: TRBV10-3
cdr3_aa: CAISEARETQYF
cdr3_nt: TGTGCCATCAGTGAGGCCAGGGAGACCCAGTACTTC

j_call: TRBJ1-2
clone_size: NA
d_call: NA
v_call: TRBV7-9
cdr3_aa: CASSGTGPSRGYTF
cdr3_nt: TGTGCCAGCAGCGGGACCGGCCCTTCGCGCGGCTACACCTTC

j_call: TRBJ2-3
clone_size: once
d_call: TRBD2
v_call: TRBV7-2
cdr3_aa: CASSNAGGSGQYF
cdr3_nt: TGTGCCAGCAGCAACGCGGGGGGATCGGGGCAGTATTTT

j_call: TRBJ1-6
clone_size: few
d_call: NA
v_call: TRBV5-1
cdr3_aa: CASSLENSPLHF
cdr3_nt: TGCGCCAGCAGCTTGGAAAATTCACCCCTCCACTTT

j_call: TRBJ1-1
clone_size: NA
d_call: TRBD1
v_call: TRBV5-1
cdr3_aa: CASSLDRGNTEAFF
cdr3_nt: TGCGCCAGCAGCTTGGACAGGGGGAACACTGAAGCTTTCTTT

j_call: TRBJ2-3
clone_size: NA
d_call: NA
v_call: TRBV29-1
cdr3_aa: CSVEVGLGGGDTQYF
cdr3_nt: TGCAGCGTTGAAGTAGGGCTCGGTGGTGGAGATACGCAGTATTTT

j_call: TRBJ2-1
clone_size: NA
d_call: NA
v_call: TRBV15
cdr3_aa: CATSRDIATWGVEQFF
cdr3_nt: TGTGCCACCAGCAGAGATATTGCCACCTGGGGCGTTGAGCAGTTCTTC

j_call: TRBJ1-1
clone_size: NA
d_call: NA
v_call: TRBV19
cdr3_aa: CASSIMSKQKNTEAFF
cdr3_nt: TGTGCCAGTAGTATAATGTCAAAACAGAAGAACACTGAAGCTTTCTTT

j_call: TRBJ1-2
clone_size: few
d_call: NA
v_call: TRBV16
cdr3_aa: CASSPIREEGYTF
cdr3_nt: TGTGCCAGCAGCCCCATCAGGGAGGAAGGCTACACCTTC

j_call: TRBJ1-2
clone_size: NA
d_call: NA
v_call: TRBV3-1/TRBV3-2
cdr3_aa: CASSQEGEGYTF
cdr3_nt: TGTGCCAGCAGCCAAGAAGGGGAAGGCTACACCTTC

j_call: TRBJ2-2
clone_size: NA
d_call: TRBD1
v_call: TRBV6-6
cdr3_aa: CASTPRTGYTGELFF
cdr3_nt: TGTGCCAGCACCCCTCGGACAGGGTACACCGGGGAGCTGTTTTTT

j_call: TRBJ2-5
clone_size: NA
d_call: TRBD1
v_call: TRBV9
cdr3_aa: CASGRTGARQETQYF
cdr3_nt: TGTGCCAGCGGTCGGACAGGGGCCCGACAAGAGACCCAGTACTTC

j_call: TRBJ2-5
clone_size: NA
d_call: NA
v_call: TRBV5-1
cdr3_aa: CASSLGGGGETQYF
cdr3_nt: TGCGCCAGCAGTCTAGGGGGGGGAGGAGAGACCCAGTACTTC

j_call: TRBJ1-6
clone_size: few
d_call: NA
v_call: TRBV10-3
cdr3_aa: CAISVLDNSPLHF
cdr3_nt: TGTGCCATCAGTGTTCTAGATAATTCACCCCTCCACTTT

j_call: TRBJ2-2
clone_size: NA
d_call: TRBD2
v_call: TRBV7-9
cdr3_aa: CASSILAGGPGGELFF
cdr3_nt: TGTGCCAGCAGCATCCTAGCGGGAGGGCCGGGCGGGGAGCTGTTTTTT

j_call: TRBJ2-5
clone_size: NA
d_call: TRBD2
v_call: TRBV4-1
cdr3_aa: CASAIWGTSGDETQYF
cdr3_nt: TGCGCCAGTGCCATCTGGGGGACTAGCGGAGACGAGACCCAGTACTTC

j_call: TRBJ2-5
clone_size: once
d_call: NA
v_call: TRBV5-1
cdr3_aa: CASKGGGPGETQYF
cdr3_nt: TGCGCCAGCAAAGGGGGGGGCCCGGGAGAGACCCAGTACTTC

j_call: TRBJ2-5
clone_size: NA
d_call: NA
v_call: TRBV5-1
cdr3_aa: CASSLVLRGETQYF
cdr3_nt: TGCGCCAGCAGCTTGGTTCTTAGGGGAGAGACCCAGTACTTC

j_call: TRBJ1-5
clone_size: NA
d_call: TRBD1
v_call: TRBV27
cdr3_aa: CASSLRQGTNQPQHF
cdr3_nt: TGTGCCAGCAGTTTAAGACAGGGGACCAATCAGCCCCAGCATTTT

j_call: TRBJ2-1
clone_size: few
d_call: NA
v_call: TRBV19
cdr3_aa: CASSIGLDNEQFF
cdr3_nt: TGTGCCAGTAGTATTGGGCTCGACAATGAGCAGTTCTTC

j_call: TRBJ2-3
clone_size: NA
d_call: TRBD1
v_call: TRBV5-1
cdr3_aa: CASSSRDRRTDTQYF
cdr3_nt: TGCGCCAGCAGCTCCCGGGACAGGCGCACAGATACGCAGTATTTT

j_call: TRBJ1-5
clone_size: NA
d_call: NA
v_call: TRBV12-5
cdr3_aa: CASGLALPPNQPQHF
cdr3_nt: TGTGCTAGTGGTTTGGCCCTACCTCCAAATCAGCCCCAGCATTTT

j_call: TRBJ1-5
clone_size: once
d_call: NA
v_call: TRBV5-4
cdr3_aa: CASSLYRDPNQPQHF
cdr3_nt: TGTGCCAGCAGCTTGTACCGGGACCCAAATCAGCCCCAGCATTTT

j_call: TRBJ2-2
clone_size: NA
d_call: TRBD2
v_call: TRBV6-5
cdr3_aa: CASSSGLEGVGELFF
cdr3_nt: TGTGCCAGCAGTTCTGGACTAGAAGGGGTCGGGGAGCTGTTTTTT

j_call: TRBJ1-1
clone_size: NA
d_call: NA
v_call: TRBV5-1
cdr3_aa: CASSSRQGGTEAFF
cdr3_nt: TGCGCCAGCAGCTCACGTCAGGGAGGAACTGAAGCTTTCTTT

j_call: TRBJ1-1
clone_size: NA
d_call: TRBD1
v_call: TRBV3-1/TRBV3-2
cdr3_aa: CASSQRGQEPEAFF
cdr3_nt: TGTGCCAGCAGCCAACGGGGACAGGAACCGGAAGCTTTCTTT

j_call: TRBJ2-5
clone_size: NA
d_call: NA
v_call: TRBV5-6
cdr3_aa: CASSFWGETQYF
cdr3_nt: TGTGCCAGCAGCTTTTGGGGAGAGACCCAGTACTTC